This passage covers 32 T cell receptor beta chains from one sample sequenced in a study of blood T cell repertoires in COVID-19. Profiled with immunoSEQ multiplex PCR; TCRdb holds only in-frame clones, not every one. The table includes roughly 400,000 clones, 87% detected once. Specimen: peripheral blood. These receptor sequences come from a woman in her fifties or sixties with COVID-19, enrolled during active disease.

The chain's CDR3 is CASRIPGHPNYGYTF. The CDR3, as DNA: TGTGCCAGCAGGATACCGGGACACCCTAACTATGGCTACACCTTC. The J gene is TRBJ1-2, the V gene TRBV28; TRBD1 is a possible D gene (6 bases). The germline V gene encodes CDR1 MDHEN and CDR2 SYDVKM. This CDR3 spans 15 amino acids. Trimming removed 6 bases at V and 0 bases at J, with 14 bases between.

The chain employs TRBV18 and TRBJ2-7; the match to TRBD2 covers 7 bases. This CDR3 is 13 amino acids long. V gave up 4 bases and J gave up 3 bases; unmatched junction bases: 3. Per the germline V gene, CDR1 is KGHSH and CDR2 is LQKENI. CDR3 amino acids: CASSRREGYEQYF. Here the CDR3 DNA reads TGTGCCAGCTCACGGAGGGAGGGCTACGAGCAGTACTTC.

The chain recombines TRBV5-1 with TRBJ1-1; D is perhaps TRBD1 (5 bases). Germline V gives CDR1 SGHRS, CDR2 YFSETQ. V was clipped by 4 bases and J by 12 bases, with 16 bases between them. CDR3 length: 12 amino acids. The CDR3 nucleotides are TGCGCCAGCAGCGGTCTGGGGGGGATAACTTTCTTT. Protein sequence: CASSGLGGITFF. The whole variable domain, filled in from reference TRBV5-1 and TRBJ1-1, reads KAGVTQTPRYLIKTRGQQVTLSCSPISGHRSVSWYQQTPGQGLQFLFEYFSETQRNKGNFPGRFSGRQFSNSRSEMNVSTLELGDSALYLCASSGLGGITFFGQGTRLTVV.

DNA of the CDR3: TGTGCCAGCAGCTTGAAGTCGCAGGGGAGCTCCTACGAGCAGTACTTC. This gives the protein CASSLKSQGSSYEQYF. This chain connects TRBV5-4 to TRBJ2-7; tentatively, D is TRBD1 (6 bases). This CDR3 region has 16 residues. Looked up from germline, CDR1 is SGHNT and CDR2 is YYREEE (reference sequence). The V end lost 1 base, the J end lost 0 bases, and 14 bases lay between the germline ends.

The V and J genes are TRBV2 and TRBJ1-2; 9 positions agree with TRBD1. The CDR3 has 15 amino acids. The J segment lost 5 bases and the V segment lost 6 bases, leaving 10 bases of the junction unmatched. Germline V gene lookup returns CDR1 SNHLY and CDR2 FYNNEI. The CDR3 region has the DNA TGTGCCAGCAGACTCGACAGGGGGGGCCTTTATGGCTACACCTTC. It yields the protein CASRLDRGGLYGYTF. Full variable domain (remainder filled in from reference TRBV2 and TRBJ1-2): EPEVTQTPSHQVTQMGQEVILRCVPISNHLYFYWYRQILGQKVEFLVSFYNNEISEKSEIFDDQFSVERPDGSNFTLKIRSTKLEDSAMYFCASRLDRGGLYGYTFGSGTRLTVV.

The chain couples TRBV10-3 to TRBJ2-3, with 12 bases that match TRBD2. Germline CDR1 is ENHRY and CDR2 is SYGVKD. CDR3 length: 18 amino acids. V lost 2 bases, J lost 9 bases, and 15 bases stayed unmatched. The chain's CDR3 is CAISEPGRSSGGAETQYF. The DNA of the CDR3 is TGTGCCATCAGTGAGCCGGGAAGGTCTAGCGGGGGGGCGGAGACGCAGTATTTT.

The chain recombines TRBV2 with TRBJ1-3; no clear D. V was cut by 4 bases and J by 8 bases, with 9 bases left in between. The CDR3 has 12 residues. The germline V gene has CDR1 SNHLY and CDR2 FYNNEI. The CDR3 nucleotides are TGTGCCAGCAGTGGAAGCGGTGACACCATATATTTT. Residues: CASSGSGDTIYF. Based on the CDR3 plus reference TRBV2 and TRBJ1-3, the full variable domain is EPEVTQTPSHQVTQMGQEVILRCVPISNHLYFYWYRQILGQKVEFLVSFYNNEISEKSEIFDDQFSVERPDGSNFTLKIRSTKLEDSAMYFCASSGSGDTIYFGEGSWLTVV.

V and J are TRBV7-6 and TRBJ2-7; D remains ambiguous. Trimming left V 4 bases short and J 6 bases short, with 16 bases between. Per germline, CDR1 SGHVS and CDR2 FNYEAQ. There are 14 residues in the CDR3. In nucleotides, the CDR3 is TGTGCCAGCAGCTACACGGGTAGCAGTTCCGAGCAGTACTTC. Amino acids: CASSYTGSSSEQYF. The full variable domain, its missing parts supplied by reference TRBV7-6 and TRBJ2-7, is GAGVSQSPRYKVTKRGQDVALRCDPISGHVSLYWYRQALGQGPEFLTYFNYEAQQDKSGLPNDRFSAERPEGSISTLTIQRTEQRDSAMYRCASSYTGSSSEQYFGPGTRLTVT.

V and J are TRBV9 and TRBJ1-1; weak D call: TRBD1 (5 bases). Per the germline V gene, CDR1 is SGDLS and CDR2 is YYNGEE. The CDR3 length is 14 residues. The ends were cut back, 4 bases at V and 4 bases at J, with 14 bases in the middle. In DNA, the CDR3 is TGTGCCAGCAGCCTAGGTGGGGGGGGCACTGAAGCTTTCTTT. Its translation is CASSLGGGGTEAFF.

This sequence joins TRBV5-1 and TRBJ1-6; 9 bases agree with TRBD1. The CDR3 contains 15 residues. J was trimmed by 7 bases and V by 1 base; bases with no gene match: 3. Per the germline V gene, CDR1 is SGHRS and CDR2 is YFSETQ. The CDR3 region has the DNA TGCGCCAGCAGCTTGTCGGGACAGGGAAATTCACCCCTCCACTTT. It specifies CASSLSGQGNSPLHF.

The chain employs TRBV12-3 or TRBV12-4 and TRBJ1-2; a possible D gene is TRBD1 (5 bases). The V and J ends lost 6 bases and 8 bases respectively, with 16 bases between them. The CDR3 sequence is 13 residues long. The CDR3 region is CASSPLGVGGYTF. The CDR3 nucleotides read TGTGCCAGCAGCCCCTTAGGGGTGGGCGGCTACACCTTC.

DNA of the CDR3: TGTGCCAGCAGCCAAGATTCCAATCAAAACACCATATATTTT. Protein sequence: CASSQDSNQNTIYF. J is TRBJ1-3 and V is TRBV4-2, with D hard to call. The CDR3 totals 14 residues. V dropped 0 bases and J dropped 6 bases, with 9 bases sitting between them. Germline-derived CDR1 and CDR2 are LGHNA and YNFKEQ.

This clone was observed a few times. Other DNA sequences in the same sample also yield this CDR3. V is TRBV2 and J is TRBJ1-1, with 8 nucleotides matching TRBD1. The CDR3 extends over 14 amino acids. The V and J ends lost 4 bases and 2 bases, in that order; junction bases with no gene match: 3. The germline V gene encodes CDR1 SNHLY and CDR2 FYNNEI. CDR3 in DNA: TGTGCCAGCAGTGTAGGACAGGGCAACACTGAAGCTTTCTTT. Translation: CASSVGQGNTEAFF.

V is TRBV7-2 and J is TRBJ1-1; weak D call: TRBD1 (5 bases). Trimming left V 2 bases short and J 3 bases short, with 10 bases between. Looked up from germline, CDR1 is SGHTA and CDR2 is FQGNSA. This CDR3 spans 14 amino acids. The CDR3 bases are TGTGCCAGCAGCTTAAGCGGGACGGACACTGAAGCTTTCTTT. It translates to CASSLSGTDTEAFF. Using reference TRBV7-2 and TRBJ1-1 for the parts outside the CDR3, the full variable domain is GAGVSQSPSNKVTEKGKDVELRCDPISGHTALYWYRQSLGQGLEFLIYFQGNSAPDKSGLPSDRFSAERTGGSVSTLTIQRTQQEDSAVYLCASSLSGTDTEAFFGQGTRLTVV.

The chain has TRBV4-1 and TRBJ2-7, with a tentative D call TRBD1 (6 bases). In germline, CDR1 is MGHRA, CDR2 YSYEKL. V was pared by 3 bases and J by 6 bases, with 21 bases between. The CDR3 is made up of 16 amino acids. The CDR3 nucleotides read TGCGCCAGCAGCCAGAGCCGGACAGCCAGTGAGGGCGAGCAGTACTTC. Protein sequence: CASSQSRTASEGEQYF.

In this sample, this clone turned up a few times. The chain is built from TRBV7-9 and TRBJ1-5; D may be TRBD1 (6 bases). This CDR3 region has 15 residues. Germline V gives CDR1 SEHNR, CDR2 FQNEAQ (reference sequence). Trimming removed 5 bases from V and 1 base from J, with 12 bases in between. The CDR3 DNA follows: TGTGCCAGCAGCCCCCCTGGACAGAGCAATCAGCCCCAGCATTTT. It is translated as CASSPPGQSNQPQHF.

CDR3 region: CASSLSGQLNTEAFF. The DNA for the CDR3 is TGTGCCAGCTCACTATCGGGACAGCTAAACACTGAAGCTTTCTTT. The V and J genes are TRBV18 and TRBJ1-1, with TRBD1 matching 7 bases. The junction had 7 bases not matched to a gene; V was cut back by 4 bases and J by 2 bases. Looked up from germline, CDR1 is KGHSH and CDR2 is LQKENI. CDR3 size: 15 residues.

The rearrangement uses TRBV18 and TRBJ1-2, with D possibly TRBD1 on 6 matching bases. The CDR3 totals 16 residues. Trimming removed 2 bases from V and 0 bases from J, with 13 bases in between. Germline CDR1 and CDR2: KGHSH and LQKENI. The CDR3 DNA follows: TGTGCCAGCTCACCAGCCCCGGACAGAGCTAACTATGGCTACACCTTC. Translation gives CASSPAPDRANYGYTF.

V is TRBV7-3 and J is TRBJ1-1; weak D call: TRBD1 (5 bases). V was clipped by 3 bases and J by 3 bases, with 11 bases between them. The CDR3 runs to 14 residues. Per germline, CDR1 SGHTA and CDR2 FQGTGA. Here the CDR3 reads CASSFRPGDTEAFF. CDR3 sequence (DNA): TGTGCCAGCAGCTTCCGACCGGGGGACACTGAAGCTTTCTTT.

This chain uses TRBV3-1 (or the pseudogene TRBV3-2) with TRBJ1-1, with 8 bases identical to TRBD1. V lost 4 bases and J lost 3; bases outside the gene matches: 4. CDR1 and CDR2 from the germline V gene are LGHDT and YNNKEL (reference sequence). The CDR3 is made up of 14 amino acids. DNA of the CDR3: TGTGCCAGCAGCCGGCAGGGGGCCTACACTGAAGCTTTCTTT. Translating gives CASSRQGAYTEAFF.

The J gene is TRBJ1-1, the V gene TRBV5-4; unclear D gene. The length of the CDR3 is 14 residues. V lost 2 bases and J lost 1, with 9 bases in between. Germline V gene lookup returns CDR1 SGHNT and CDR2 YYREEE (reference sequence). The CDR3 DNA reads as TGTGCCAGCAGCTTTGGGCTCGGGAACACTGAAGCTTTCTTT. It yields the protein CASSFGLGNTEAFF.

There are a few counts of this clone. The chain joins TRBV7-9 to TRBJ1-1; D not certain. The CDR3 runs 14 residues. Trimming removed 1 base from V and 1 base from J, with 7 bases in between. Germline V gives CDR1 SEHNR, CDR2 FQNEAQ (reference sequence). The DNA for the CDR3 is TGTGCCAGCAGCTTAGGCGAGGCGAACACTGAAGCTTTCTTT. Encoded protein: CASSLGEANTEAFF.

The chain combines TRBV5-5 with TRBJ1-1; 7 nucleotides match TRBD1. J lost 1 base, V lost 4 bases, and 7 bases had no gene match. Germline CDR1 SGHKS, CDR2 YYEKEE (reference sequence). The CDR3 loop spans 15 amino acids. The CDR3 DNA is TGTGCCAGCAGCCCGGAGGGACAGCCGAACACTGAAGCTTTCTTT. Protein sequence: CASSPEGQPNTEAFF.

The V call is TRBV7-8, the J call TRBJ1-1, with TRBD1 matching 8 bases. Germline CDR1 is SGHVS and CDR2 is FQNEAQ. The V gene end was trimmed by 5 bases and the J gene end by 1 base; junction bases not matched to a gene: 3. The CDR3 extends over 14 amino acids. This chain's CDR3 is CASSRGTGNTEAFF. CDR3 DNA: TGTGCCAGCAGCCGAGGGACAGGGAACACTGAAGCTTTCTTT.

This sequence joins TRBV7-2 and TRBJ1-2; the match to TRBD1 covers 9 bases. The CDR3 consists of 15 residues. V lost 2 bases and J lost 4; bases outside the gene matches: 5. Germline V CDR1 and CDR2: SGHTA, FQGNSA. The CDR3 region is CASSLTPGQGYGYTF. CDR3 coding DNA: TGTGCCAGCAGCTTAACTCCGGGACAGGGCTATGGCTACACCTTC.

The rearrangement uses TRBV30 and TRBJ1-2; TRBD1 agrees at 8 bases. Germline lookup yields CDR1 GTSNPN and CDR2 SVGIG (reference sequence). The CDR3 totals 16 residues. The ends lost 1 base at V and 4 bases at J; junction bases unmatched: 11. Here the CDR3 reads CAWSGSGGSGGYGYTF. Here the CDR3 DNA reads TGTGCCTGGAGTGGCTCAGGGGGCTCCGGTGGCTATGGCTACACCTTC.

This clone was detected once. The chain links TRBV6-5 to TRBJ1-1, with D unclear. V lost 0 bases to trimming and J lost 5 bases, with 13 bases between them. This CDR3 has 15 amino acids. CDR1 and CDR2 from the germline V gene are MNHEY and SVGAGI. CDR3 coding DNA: TGTGCCAGCAGTTACTCTTTCCCATCGGGGACTGAAGCTTTCTTT. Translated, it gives CASSYSFPSGTEAFF.

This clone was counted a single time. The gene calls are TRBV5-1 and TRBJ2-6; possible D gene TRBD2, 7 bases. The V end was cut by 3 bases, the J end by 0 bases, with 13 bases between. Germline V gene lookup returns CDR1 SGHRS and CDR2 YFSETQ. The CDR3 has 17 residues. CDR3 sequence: CASSSAGALSGANVLTF. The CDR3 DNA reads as TGCGCCAGCAGCTCTGCGGGGGCCCTCTCTGGGGCCAACGTCCTGACTTTC.

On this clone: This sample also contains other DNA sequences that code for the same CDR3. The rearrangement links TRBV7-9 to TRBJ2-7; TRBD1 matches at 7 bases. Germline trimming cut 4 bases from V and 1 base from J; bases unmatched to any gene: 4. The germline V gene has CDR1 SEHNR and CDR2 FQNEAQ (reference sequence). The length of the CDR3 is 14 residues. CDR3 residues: CASSSRQGSYEQYF. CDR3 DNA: TGTGCCAGCAGCTCCCGACAGGGATCCTACGAGCAGTACTTC.

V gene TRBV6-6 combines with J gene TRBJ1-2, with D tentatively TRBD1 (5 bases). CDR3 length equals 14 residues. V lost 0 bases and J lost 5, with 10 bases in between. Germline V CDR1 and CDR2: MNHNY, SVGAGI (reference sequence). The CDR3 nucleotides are TGTGCCAGCAGTTACTCCGGGGGAAGGTATGGCTACACCTTC. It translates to CASSYSGGRYGYTF.

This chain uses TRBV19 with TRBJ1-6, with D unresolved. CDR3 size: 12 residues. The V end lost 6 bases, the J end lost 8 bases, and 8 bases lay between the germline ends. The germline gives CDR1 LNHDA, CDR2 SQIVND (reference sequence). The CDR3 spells CASRISYSPLHF. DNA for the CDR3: TGTGCCAGTAGGATCAGTTATTCACCCCTCCACTTT.

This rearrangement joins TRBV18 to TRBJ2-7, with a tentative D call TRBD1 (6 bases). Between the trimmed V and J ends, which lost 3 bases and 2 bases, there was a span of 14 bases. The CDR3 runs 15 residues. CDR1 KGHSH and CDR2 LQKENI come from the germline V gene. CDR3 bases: TGTGCCAGCTCACCGCAACGGGACACCCCCTACGAGCAGTACTTC. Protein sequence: CASSPQRDTPYEQYF.